This T cell receptor (beta chain) comes out of a study of blood T cell repertoires in COVID-19. As for the study in general: Samples taken during acute and convalescent COVID-19 were collected in the United States, Italy and Spain. PBMCs, B-cell-depleted T cells, or T cells provided the cDNA or gDNA that made up the material.

Authors' processing steps: Researchers report that nucleated cell counts were estimated from reference gene primer amplification. Measured with immunoSEQ multiplex PCR; TCRdb has only the in-frame clones, and not every one. Clone size and V and J calls were adopted from that table, with D and trimming inferred from the DNA. Here the sample spans around 79,000 clones, around nine tenths being singletons. The CDR3 is made up of 17 amino acids. J was trimmed by 4 bases and V by 3 bases; bases with no gene match: 6. Per the germline V gene, CDR1 is KGHSH and CDR2 is LQKENI. The gene calls are TRBV18 and TRBJ2-5, with 15 bases lining up with TRBD2. Sequencing was carried out using peripheral blood. The TCR comes from a man in his sixties or seventies with active or convalescent COVID-19. CDR3 coding DNA: TGTGCCAGCTCACCTCGGACTAGCGGGAGGGGATCAGAGACCCAGTACTTC. It codes for CASSPRTSGRGSETQYF.